The following is a T cell receptor (beta chain) sequence with its context. This specimen belongs to a study of blood T cell repertoires in COVID-19. Overall study: COVID-19 samples, acute and convalescent, were from the United States, Italy and Spain. Nucleic acid was either cDNA or gDNA, and it came from T cells, B-cell-depleted T cells, or PBMCs.

V dropped 8 bases and J dropped 1; count of bases not matched to a gene: 1. Germline CDR1 and CDR2: MNHEY and SMNVEV (reference sequence). This CDR3 has 13 residues. Authors' processing steps: By means of reference gene primer amplification, nucleated cell counts were estimated. Using immunoSEQ multiplex PCR, the repertoire was profiled, and TCRdb retains in-frame clones only, with some absent. The V and J calls and the clone size are those of that table, but D and trimming were determined from the DNA. The data show under 35,000 clones, around 93% seen once. What was sequenced was peripheral blood. The sequence derives from a human donor in a cohort sampled during active COVID-19. The chain has TRBV27 and TRBJ1-1; 10 bases line up with TRBD1. CDR3 residues: CASRDRGNTEAFF. CDR3 coding DNA: TGTGCCAGCCGGGACAGGGGGAACACTGAAGCTTTCTTT.